This T cell receptor beta chain is from a study of blood T cell repertoires in COVID-19. The CDR3 runs to 14 residues. V dropped 5 bases and J dropped 1 base, with 11 bases sitting between them. Germline lookup yields CDR1 PRHDT and CDR2 FYEKMQ (reference sequence). TCRdb keeps only in-frame clones here, not all; method: immunoSEQ multiplex PCR. In the table there are around 30,000 clones, around 85% of which are singletons. This clone was counted a few times. The chain joins TRBV13 to TRBJ2-5, with unresolved D. The source material was peripheral blood. This sequence was found in a man in his 60s with active COVID-19. This CDR3 reads CASSPSVVQETQYF. CDR3 DNA: TGTGCCAGCAGCCCTTCGGTAGTCCAAGAGACCCAGTACTTC. Together with reference TRBV13 and TRBJ2-5, the CDR3 gives the full variable domain: AAGVIQSPRHLIKEKRETATLKCYPIPRHDTVYWYQQGPGQDPQFLISFYEKMQSDKGSIPDRFSAQQFSDYHSELNMSSLELGDSALYFCASSPSVVQETQYFGPGTRLLVL.